Shown below are 11 T cell receptor beta chains from a single sample sequenced in a study of T cell repertoires in cytomegalovirus infection. Each CDR3 protein gets one entry after TCRdb re-called the reads with MiXCR. Among around 540,000 distinct CDR3 sequences listed, 33% were seen once. No antigens are known for them. This specimen was cultured PBMCs, taken from culture after CMV antigen stimulation. These receptors all come from a human donor in good health (CMV status not recorded). Some clones in this sample may be carry-over from other donors' samples.

V is TRBV29-1 and J is TRBJ1-1, with D perhaps matching TRBD1 (5 bases). Trimming removed 3 bases from V and 1 base from J, with 24 bases in between. Germline CDR1 SQVTM, CDR2 ANQGSEA. The CDR3 is made up of 18 amino acids. CDR3 sequence reads: CSVESRVIWGLPNTEAFF. The CDR3 DNA reads TGCAGCGTTGAGAGTAGAGTCATTTGGGGACTACCGAACACTGAAGCTTTCTTT.

This clonotype was found a few times. This chain links TRBV20-1 with TRBJ1-1; D might be TRBD1 (6 bases). Germline CDR1 reads DFQATT; CDR2 reads SNEGSKA (reference sequence). V was cut by 0 bases and J by 1 base, with 12 bases left in between. CDR3 length equals 15 residues. This CDR3 reads CSARDMGAPNTEAFF. CDR3 coding DNA: TGCAGTGCTAGAGATATGGGGGCACCGAACACTGAAGCTTTCTTT.

V usage is TRBV4-3 and J usage is TRBJ2-5; D call uncertain. The CDR3 is 13 amino acids. The germline V gene has CDR1 LGHNA and CDR2 YSLEER. Trimming took 0 bases from V and 4 from J, leaving 6 bases between them. CDR3 sequence: CASSQDWGETQYF. CDR3 sequence (DNA): TGCGCCAGCAGCCAAGATTGGGGAGAGACCCAGTACTTC.

This clonotype came up once. This sequence joins TRBV29-1 and TRBJ1-2; no reliable D call. CDR3 length: 11 amino acids. V lost 4 bases and J lost 4, with 7 bases in between. Per germline, CDR1 SQVTM and CDR2 ANQGSEA. CDR3 residues: CSVAAGYGYTF. CDR3 nucleotide sequence: TGCAGCGTTGCGGCGGGCTATGGCTACACCTTC.

Comment on this clonotype: A much larger clone is a single base away; this may be a read error. This chain uses TRBV12-3 or TRBV12-4 with TRBJ1-5; 7 positions match TRBD1. This CDR3 region has 14 residues. Trimming removed 6 bases from V and 3 bases from J; junction bases left unmatched: 5. The CDR3 sequence is CASSPDRDNQPQHF. CDR3 sequence (DNA): TGTGCCAGCAGCCCCGACAGGGACAATCAGCCCCAGCATTTT.

The J gene is TRBJ1-1, the V gene TRBV18, with 7 bases aligning to TRBD1. In germline, CDR1 is KGHSH, CDR2 LQKENI. J was trimmed by 6 bases and V by 6 bases; bases with no gene match: 10. The CDR3 has 14 amino acids. CDR3 residues: CASSQVGRGSEAFF. CDR3 nucleotide sequence: TGTGCCAGCTCCCAAGTGGGCAGGGGGTCTGAAGCTTTCTTT. Variable domain in full (rest from reference TRBV18 and TRBJ1-1): NAGVMQNPRHLVRRRGQEARLRCSPMKGHSHVYWYRQLPEEGLKFMVYLQKENIIDESGMPKERFSAEFPKEGPSILRIQQVVRGDSAAYFCASSQVGRGSEAFFGQGTRLTVV.

This clonotype was seen many times. The J gene is TRBJ1-2, the V gene TRBV7-2; D is unclear. CDR3 length equals 13 residues. Germline CDR1 SGHTA, CDR2 FQGNSA. V lost 3 bases, J lost 4 bases, and 9 bases lay in between. The CDR3: CASSFRRPYGYTF. Written as DNA, the CDR3 is TGTGCCAGCAGCTTTAGACGCCCCTATGGCTACACCTTC.

This clonotype was seen a single time. J is TRBJ1-1 and V is TRBV4-1; D perhaps matches TRBD1 (5 bases). The CDR3 totals 17 residues. The V end was cut by 1 base, the J end by 1 base, with 16 bases between. The germline V gene encodes CDR1 MGHRA and CDR2 YSYEKL. The CDR3 loop reads CASSQGIGETANTEAFF. In DNA, the CDR3 is TGCGCCAGCAGCCAAGGTATTGGCGAGACAGCGAACACTGAAGCTTTCTTT.

The chain couples TRBV25-1 to TRBJ2-1; D not certain. CDR1 is MGHDK and CDR2 is SYGVNS in the germline V gene. V shed 7 bases and J shed 3 bases, with 10 bases lying between them. The length of the CDR3 is 13 residues. CDR3 bases: TGTGCCAGCACCAGTACCATCTACAATGAGCAGTTCTTC. This codes for CASTSTIYNEQFF.

This clonotype was picked up many times. V and J are TRBV7-2 and TRBJ2-3; D might be TRBD2 (6 bases). V lost 6 bases and J 3 bases, leaving 10 bases between the germline ends. The V gene's germline CDR1 is SGHTA and CDR2 FQGNSA. The CDR3 is 13 residues long. Written as DNA, the CDR3 is TGTGCCAGCAGTGAGCGGGTAACAGATACGCAGTATTTT. This gives the protein CASSERVTDTQYF.

In this sample, this clonotype turned up a few times. This sequence joins TRBV12-5 and TRBJ2-1; D is perhaps TRBD1 or TRBD2 (5 bases each). The CDR3 is 15 amino acids. The V and J ends lost 1 base and 6 bases respectively, with 13 bases between them. Germline lookup yields CDR1 LGHNT and CDR2 FRNRAP. The CDR3, as DNA: TGTGCTAGTGGTTTGGAACTAGGGGTGTCCAATGAGCAGTTCTTC. This translates into CASGLELGVSNEQFF.